The clone carrying this TCR beta chain was recorded only once. The source of the sample is a study of technical replicates of blood from a handful of donors. CDR1 is MNHEY, CDR2 SMNVEV, per germline (reference sequence). CDR3 length equals 14 residues. Trimming took 2 bases from V and 3 from J, leaving 10 bases between them. Libraries were prepared by immunoSEQ multiplex PCR; TCRdb keeps only in-frame clonotypes and omits some of them. The sample includes about 73,000 clones, approximately 93% seen only once; the top ten take about 0.25%. This TCR was sampled from a human donor in good health. The sample consisted of T cells isolated from PBMCs. The gene calls are TRBV27 and TRBJ1-2; D may be TRBD1 (6 bases). For the CDR3, the DNA is TGTGCCAGCAGTTTAGGGGGCTCTCACTATGGCTACACCTTC. Translating gives CASSLGGSHYGYTF.